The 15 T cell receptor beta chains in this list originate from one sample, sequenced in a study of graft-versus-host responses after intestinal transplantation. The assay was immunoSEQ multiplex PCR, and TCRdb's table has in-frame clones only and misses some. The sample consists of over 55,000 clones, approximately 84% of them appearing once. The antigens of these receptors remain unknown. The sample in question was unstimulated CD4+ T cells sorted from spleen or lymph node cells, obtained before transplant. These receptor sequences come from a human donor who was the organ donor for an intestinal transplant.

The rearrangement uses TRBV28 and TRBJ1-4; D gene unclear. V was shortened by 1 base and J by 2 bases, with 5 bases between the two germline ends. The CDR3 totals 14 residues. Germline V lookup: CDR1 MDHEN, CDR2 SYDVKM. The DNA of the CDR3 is TGTGCCAGCAGTTTATTGCAGACTAATGAAAAACTGTTTTTT. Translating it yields CASSLLQTNEKLFF.

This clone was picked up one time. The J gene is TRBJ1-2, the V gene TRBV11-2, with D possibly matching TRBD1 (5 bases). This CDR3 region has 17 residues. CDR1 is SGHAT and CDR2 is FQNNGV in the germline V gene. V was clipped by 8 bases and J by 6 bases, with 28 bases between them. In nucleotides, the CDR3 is TGTGCCAGCGGAGACGGGCAGGGCCTGTCTCTTATCGATGGCTACACCTTC. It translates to CASGDGQGLSLIDGYTF.

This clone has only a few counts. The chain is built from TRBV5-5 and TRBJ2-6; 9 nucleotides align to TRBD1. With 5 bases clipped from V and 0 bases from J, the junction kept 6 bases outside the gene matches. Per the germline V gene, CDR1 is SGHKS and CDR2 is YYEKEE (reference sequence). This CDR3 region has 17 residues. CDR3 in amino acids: CASRMTGGFSGANVLTF. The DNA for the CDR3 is TGTGCCAGCAGGATGACAGGGGGTTTCTCTGGGGCCAACGTCCTGACTTTC.

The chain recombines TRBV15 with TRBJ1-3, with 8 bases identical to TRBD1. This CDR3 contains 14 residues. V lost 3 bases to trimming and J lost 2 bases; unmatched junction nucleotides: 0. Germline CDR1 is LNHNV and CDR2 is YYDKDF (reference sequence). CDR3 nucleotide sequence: TGTGCCACCAGCAGGGACAGGGCTGGAAACACCATATATTTT. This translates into CATSRDRAGNTIYF.

CDR3 sequence (DNA): TGCGCCAGCAGCCCCAGTACTGGTGGGGGGTGGGCCAATGAGCAGTTCTTC. This translates into CASSPSTGGGWANEQFF. This chain connects TRBV5-1 to TRBJ2-1; tentative D call: TRBD2 (6 bases). Trimming took 4 bases from V and 6 from J, leaving 23 bases between them. The CDR3 is 17 amino acids. Germline V gene sequence: CDR1 SGHRS, CDR2 YFSETQ.

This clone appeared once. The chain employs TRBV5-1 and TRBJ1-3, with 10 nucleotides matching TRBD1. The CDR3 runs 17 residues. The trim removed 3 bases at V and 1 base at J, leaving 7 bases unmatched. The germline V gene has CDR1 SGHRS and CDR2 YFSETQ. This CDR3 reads CASSSTPGQGSGNTIYF. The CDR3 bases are TGCGCCAGCAGCTCGACTCCGGGACAGGGGTCTGGAAACACCATATATTTT.

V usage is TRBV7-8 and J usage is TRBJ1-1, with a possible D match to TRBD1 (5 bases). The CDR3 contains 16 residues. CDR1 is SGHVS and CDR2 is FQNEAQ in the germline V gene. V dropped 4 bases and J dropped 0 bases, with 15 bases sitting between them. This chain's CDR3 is CASSSQGLSVNTEAFF. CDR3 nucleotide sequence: TGTGCCAGCAGCTCCCAGGGCCTATCCGTGAACACTGAAGCTTTCTTT.

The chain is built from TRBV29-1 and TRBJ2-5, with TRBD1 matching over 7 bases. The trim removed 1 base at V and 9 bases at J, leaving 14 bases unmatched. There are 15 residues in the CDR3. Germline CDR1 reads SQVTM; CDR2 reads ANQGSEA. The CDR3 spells CSVEGGTGASRSQYF. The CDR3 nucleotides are TGCAGCGTTGAAGGGGGAACAGGGGCCTCCCGCTCCCAGTACTTC.

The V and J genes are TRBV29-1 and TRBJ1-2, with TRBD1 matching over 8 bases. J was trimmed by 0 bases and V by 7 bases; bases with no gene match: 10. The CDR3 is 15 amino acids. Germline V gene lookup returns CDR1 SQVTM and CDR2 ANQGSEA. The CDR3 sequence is CSARTGRNSNYGYTF. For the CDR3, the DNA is TGCAGCGCCAGGACAGGGAGGAACTCTAACTATGGCTACACCTTC. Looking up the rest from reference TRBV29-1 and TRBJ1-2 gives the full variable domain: SAVISQKPSRDICQRGTSLTIQCQVDSQVTMMFWYRQQPGQSLTLIATANQGSEATYESGFVIDKFPISRPNLTFSTLTVSNMSPEDSSIYLCSARTGRNSNYGYTFGSGTRLTVV.

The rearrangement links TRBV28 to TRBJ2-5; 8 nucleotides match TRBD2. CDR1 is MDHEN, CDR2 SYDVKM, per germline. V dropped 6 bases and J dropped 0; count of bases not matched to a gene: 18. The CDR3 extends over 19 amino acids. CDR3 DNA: TGTGCCAGCAGCCCCAGCGGGGGCCGACTATCACAGTACCAAGAGACCCAGTACTTC. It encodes CASSPSGGRLSQYQETQYF. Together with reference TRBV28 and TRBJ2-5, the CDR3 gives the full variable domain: DVKVTQSSRYLVKRTGEKVFLECVQDMDHENMFWYRQDPGLGLRLIYFSYDVKMKEKGDIPEGYSVSREKKERFSLILESASTNQTSMYLCASSPSGGRLSQYQETQYFGPGTRLLVL.

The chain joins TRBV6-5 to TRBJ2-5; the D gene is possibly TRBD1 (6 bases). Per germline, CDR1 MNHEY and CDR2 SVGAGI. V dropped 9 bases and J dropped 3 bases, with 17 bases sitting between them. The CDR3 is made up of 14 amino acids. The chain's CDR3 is CASHKWAGEETQYF. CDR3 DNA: TGTGCCAGTCACAAATGGGCAGGGGAAGAGACCCAGTACTTC.

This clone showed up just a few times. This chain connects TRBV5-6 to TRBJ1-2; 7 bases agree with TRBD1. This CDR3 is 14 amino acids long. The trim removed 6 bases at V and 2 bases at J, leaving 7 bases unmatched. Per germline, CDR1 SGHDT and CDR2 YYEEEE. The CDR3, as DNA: TGTGCCAGCAACCCGACAGGGATCAACTATGGCTACACCTTC. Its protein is CASNPTGINYGYTF. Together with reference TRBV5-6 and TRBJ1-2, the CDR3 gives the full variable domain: DAGVTQSPTHLIKTRGQQVTLRCSPKSGHDTVSWYQQALGQGPQFIFQYYEEEERQRGNFPDRFSGHQFPNYSSELNVNALLLGDSALYLCASNPTGINYGYTFGSGTRLTVV.

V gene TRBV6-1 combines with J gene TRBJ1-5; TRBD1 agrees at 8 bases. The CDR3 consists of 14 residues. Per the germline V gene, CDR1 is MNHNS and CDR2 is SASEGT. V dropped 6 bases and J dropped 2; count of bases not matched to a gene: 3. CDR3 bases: TGTGCCAGCAGCCTGACAGGGGGCAATCAGCCCCAGCATTTT. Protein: CASSLTGGNQPQHF.

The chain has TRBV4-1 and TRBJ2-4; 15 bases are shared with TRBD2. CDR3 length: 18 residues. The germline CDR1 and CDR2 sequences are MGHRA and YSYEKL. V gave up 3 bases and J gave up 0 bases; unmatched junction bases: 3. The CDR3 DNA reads TGCGCCAGCAGCCAGGGACTAGCGGGGGGTAGAGCCAAAAACATTCAGTACTTC. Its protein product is CASSQGLAGGRAKNIQYF.

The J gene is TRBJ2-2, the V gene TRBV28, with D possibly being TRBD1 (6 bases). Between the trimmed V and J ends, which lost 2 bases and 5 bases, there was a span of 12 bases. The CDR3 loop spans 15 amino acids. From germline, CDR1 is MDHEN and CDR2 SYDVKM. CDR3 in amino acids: CASSLPGAATGELFF. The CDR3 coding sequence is TGTGCCAGCAGTTTACCAGGGGCGGCGACCGGGGAGCTGTTTTTT. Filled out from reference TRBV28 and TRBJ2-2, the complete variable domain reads DVKVTQSSRYLVKRTGEKVFLECVQDMDHENMFWYRQDPGLGLRLIYFSYDVKMKEKGDIPEGYSVSREKKERFSLILESASTNQTSMYLCASSLPGAATGELFFGEGSRLTVL.